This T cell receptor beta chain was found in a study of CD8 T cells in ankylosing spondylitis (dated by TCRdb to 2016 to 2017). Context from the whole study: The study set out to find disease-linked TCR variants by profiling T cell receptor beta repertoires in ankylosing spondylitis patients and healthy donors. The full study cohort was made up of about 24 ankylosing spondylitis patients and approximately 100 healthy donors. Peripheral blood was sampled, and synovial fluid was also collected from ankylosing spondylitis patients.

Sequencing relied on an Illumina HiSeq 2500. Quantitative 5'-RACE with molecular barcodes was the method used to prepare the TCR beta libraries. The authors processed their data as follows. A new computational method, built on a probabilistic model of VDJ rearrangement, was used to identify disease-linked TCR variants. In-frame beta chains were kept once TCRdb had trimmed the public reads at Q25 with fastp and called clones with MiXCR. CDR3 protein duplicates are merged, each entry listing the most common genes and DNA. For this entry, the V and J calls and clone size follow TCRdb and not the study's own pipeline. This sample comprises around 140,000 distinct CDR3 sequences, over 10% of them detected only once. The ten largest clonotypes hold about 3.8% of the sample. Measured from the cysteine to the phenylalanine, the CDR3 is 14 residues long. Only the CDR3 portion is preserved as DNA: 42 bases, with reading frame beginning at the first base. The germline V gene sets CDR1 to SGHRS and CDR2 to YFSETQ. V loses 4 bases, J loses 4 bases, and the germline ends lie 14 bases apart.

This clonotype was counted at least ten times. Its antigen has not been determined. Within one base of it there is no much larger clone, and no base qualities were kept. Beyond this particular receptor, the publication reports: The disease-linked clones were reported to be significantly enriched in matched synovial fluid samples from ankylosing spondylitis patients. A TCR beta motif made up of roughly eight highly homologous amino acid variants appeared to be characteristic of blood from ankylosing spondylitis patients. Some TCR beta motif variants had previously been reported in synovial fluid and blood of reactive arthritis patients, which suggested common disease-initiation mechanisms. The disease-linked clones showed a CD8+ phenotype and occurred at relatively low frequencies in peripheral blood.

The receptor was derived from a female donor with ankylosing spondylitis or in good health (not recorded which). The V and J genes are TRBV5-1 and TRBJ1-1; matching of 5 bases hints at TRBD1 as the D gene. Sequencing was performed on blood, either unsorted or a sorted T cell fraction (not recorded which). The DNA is TGCGCCAGCAGCCGTGAGCTTGGGGGCACTGAAGCTTTCTTT. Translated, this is CASSRELGGTEAFF.